This T cell receptor beta chain is from a study of blood T cell repertoires in COVID-19. Only a few counts were recorded for this clone. The data were produced by immunoSEQ multiplex PCR, yet TCRdb's version contains in-frame clones alone and is incomplete. The repertoire holds more than 350,000 clones, about 87% seen once, with 8.5% to 12% in the top ten. Per germline, CDR1 SNHLY and CDR2 FYNNEI. CDR3 length: 12 amino acids. V was shortened by 8 bases and J by 2 bases, with 10 bases between the two germline ends. The J gene is TRBJ2-7, the V gene TRBV2, with TRBD2 as a possible D gene (6 bases). This TCR came from a woman in her twenties or thirties with COVID-19, enrolled during active disease. The sequenced sample consisted of peripheral blood. CDR3 DNA: TGTGCCAGCGGAGGGGAAACCTACGAGCAGTACTTC. It specifies CASGGETYEQYF.